The rows below give T cell receptor beta chains drawn from one sample of a study of OX40 agonist ivuxolimab in advanced cancers. Repertoires were generated with immunoSEQ multiplex PCR, while TCRdb's copy carries only in-frame clones and drops some. The sample lists 55,000 or so clones, around 85% occurring once. The sample consisted of CD4+ or CD8+ T cells sorted from blood, taken in a trial of the OX40 agonist ivuxolimab. The receptors originated from an adult with an advanced solid tumor such as melanoma, head and neck, liver or kidney cancer. CDR3s leave out the opening cysteine and the closing phenylalanine or tryptophan. Clone size is stated in some rows and not others, as once, few, many or a class when expanded.

J gene: TRBJ2-3
clone size: -
V gene: TRBV6-4
CDR3 protein: ASSVTGTTDTQY

J gene: TRBJ2-7
clone size: -
V gene: TRBV5-4
CDR3 protein: ASSSPSTYEQY

J gene: TRBJ1-2
clone size: -
V gene: TRBV27
CDR3 protein: ASSLRRTGGYT

J gene: TRBJ2-7
clone size: -
V gene: TRBV28
CDR3 protein: ASRTAGTGSYEQY

J gene: TRBJ2-3
clone size: -
V gene: TRBV11-2
CDR3 protein: ASSPSLGGFFSQY

J gene: TRBJ2-7
clone size: -
V gene: TRBV19
CDR3 protein: ASSIGLADEQY

J gene: TRBJ1-6
clone size: -
V gene: TRBV30
CDR3 protein: AWSRAWGDNSPLH

J gene: TRBJ2-1
clone size: few
V gene: TRBV7-7
CDR3 protein: ASSSGTSPNNEQF

J gene: TRBJ2-5
clone size: few
V gene: TRBV7-3
CDR3 protein: ASSQGQGASETQY

J gene: TRBJ2-7
clone size: -
V gene: TRBV7-8
CDR3 protein: ASSLGGDSFDEQY

J gene: TRBJ2-2
clone size: -
V gene: TRBV27
CDR3 protein: ASSFGRDIGELF

J gene: TRBJ2-7
clone size: -
V gene: TRBV7-8
CDR3 protein: ASSLDSSYEQY

J gene: TRBJ1-1
clone size: once
V gene: TRBV5-1
CDR3 protein: ASSLDGGISDTEAF

J gene: TRBJ2-2
clone size: -
V gene: TRBV2
CDR3 protein: ASSGGESSGELF

J gene: TRBJ2-7
clone size: once
V gene: TRBV28
CDR3 protein: ASSFETSGGMGEQY

J gene: TRBJ2-7
clone size: -
V gene: TRBV4-2
CDR3 protein: ASSQDLAGGPEQY

J gene: TRBJ2-5
clone size: -
V gene: TRBV6-5
CDR3 protein: ASRSRQGVRETQY

J gene: TRBJ1-2
clone size: -
V gene: TRBV28
CDR3 protein: ASSLKGGEAGYT

J gene: TRBJ1-1
clone size: -
V gene: TRBV7-8
CDR3 protein: ASSAGPVAGEAF

J gene: TRBJ1-1
clone size: -
V gene: TRBV9
CDR3 protein: ASSLKQVNTEAF

J gene: TRBJ2-2
clone size: -
V gene: TRBV5-1
CDR3 protein: ASSFIAGGRTTGELF

J gene: TRBJ2-5
clone size: -
V gene: TRBV5-1
CDR3 protein: ASSLGRGQETQY

J gene: TRBJ1-5
clone size: -
V gene: TRBV6-6
CDR3 protein: ASRSGTGSQPQH

J gene: TRBJ2-3
clone size: -
V gene: TRBV5-1
CDR3 protein: ASRPEGDTQY

J gene: TRBJ1-1
clone size: -
V gene: TRBV19
CDR3 protein: ASSPLLRENTEAF

J gene: TRBJ1-1
clone size: -
V gene: TRBV7-9
CDR3 protein: ASSLDGARNTEAF

J gene: TRBJ2-1
clone size: -
V gene: TRBV6-1
CDR3 protein: ASRLTATENNEQF

J gene: TRBJ2-3
clone size: -
V gene: TRBV27
CDR3 protein: ASSSLGLAHVNPDTQY

J gene: TRBJ2-3
clone size: -
V gene: TRBV18
CDR3 protein: ASTRAGGPGEQY

J gene: TRBJ1-2
clone size: -
V gene: TRBV30
CDR3 protein: AWTAPEGYT

J gene: TRBJ1-1
clone size: -
V gene: TRBV14
CDR3 protein: ASSQMGRVNTEAF

J gene: TRBJ2-5
clone size: -
V gene: TRBV18
CDR3 protein: ASSPPGLAGVLETQY

J gene: TRBJ2-5
clone size: -
V gene: TRBV5-1
CDR3 protein: ASSSSTSVKETQY

J gene: TRBJ2-2
clone size: -
V gene: TRBV7-2
CDR3 protein: ASSSAGGRRTGELF

J gene: TRBJ2-7
clone size: -
V gene: TRBV30
CDR3 protein: AWATGNYEQY

J gene: TRBJ1-6
clone size: few
V gene: TRBV11-2
CDR3 protein: ASSLVSRRGSSYNSPLH

J gene: TRBJ1-1
clone size: few
V gene: TRBV11-3
CDR3 protein: ASGGQEDTEAF

J gene: TRBJ1-1
clone size: -
V gene: TRBV19
CDR3 protein: ASTPGGPNTEAF

J gene: TRBJ1-3
clone size: -
V gene: TRBV6-4
CDR3 protein: ASSDSLGPNGNTIY

J gene: TRBJ1-3
clone size: -
V gene: TRBV6-5
CDR3 protein: ASSYRRSSGNTIY

J gene: TRBJ2-1
clone size: few
V gene: TRBV19
CDR3 protein: ASSIFVGGNEQF

J gene: TRBJ1-1
clone size: -
V gene: TRBV5-6
CDR3 protein: ASSWGVNMNTEAF